The 22 T cell receptor beta chains below all came from one sample that was sequenced in a study of human T cells and chemical hapten exposure. Each CDR3 protein is one row after TCRdb ran MiXCR on the RACE reads. This sample has approximately 28,000 distinct CDR3 sequences; approximately 10% occur once, and the top ten carry about 7%. This sample's time point: patch test 2, 6 weeks after DPC sensitization. Treatment defined: therapeutic diphenylcyclopropenone sensitization with weekly scalp DPC. This specimen consisted of whole blood, obtained in connection with sensitization to the hapten diphenylcyclopropenone (DPC). The origin of the receptors is a man aged 25 to 40 with alopecia areata. Some clones in this sample may be carry-over from other donors' samples.

This clonotype was seen many times. The rearrangement links TRBV30 to TRBJ2-1, with 8 positions matching TRBD2. Trimming at V came to 5 bases and at J to 13 bases, leaving 10 bases not matched to a gene. The CDR3 is 12 amino acids. Germline CDR1 and CDR2: GTSNPN and SVGIG (reference sequence). CDR3 sequence reads: CAWGLTSGGQFF. For the CDR3, the DNA is TGTGCCTGGGGTCTTACTAGCGGAGGACAGTTCTTC.

The CDR3 bases are TGCAGTGCGCCGAAGACCGGGACCCTTGTAGCCAAAAACATTCAGTACTTC. This gives the protein CSAPKTGTLVAKNIQYF. This sequence joins TRBV20-1 and TRBJ2-4; D is possibly TRBD1 or TRBD2 (5 bases each). V lost 6 bases to trimming and J lost 0 bases, with 21 bases between them. This CDR3 has 17 amino acids. Germline CDR1 is DFQATT and CDR2 is SNEGSKA (reference sequence).

The J gene is TRBJ1-4, the V gene TRBV29-1; D possibly corresponds to TRBD1 (6 bases). The CDR3 is made up of 16 amino acids. Germline CDR1 reads SQVTM; CDR2 reads ANQGSEA. Deletions cut 7 bases from V and 2 bases from J, with 20 bases between. Written as DNA, the CDR3 is TGCAGCGGACTACAGGGCCCAGGGACCACTAATGAAAAACTGTTTTTT. Translating gives CSGLQGPGTTNEKLFF.

This clonotype was recorded a few times. The V gene is TRBV25-1, the J gene TRBJ2-3; possible D gene TRBD2, 6 bases. Germline V lookup: CDR1 MGHDK, CDR2 SYGVNS. The CDR3 consists of 15 residues. Trimming left V 1 base short and J 5 bases short, with 13 bases between. Here the CDR3 reads CASSELNGRKDTQYF. The DNA for the CDR3 is TGTGCCAGCAGTGAATTGAACGGGAGAAAAGATACGCAGTATTTT.

This clonotype was recorded a few times. The chain uses TRBV7-2 and TRBJ2-7; 7 nucleotides align to TRBD1. J lost 1 base, V lost 1 base, and 7 bases had no gene match. The CDR3 consists of 16 residues. The germline V gene encodes CDR1 SGHTA and CDR2 FQGNSA. CDR3 in amino acids: CASSLVFGQASYEQYF. The CDR3 region has the DNA TGTGCCAGCAGCTTAGTTTTCGGACAGGCTTCCTACGAGCAGTACTTC.

This clonotype has at least ten counts. The chain has TRBV4-3 and TRBJ2-3; 15 positions agree with TRBD2. The CDR3 has 18 residues. V lost 4 bases to trimming and J lost 3 bases; unmatched junction nucleotides: 8. The V gene's germline CDR1 is LGHNA and CDR2 YSLEER. CDR3 sequence reads: CASSPGLAGGPQTDTQYF. The CDR3 DNA follows: TGCGCCAGCAGCCCCGGACTAGCGGGGGGGCCACAGACAGATACGCAGTATTTT.

This clonotype showed up many times. The chain joins TRBV29-1 to TRBJ1-1; 12 nucleotides agree with TRBD1. Looked up from germline, CDR1 is SQVTM and CDR2 is ANQGSEA. CDR3 size: 12 residues. The V and J ends lost 8 bases and 11 bases, in that order; junction bases with no gene match: 9. As DNA, the CDR3 is TGCAGCTCGGGACAGGGGGCCCCAGGGGCTTTCTTT. Protein product: CSSGQGAPGAFF.

The table lists this clonotype with many counts. The chain links TRBV20-1 to TRBJ1-5, with 7 bases matching TRBD1. The CDR3 runs 15 residues. Looked up from germline, CDR1 is DFQATT and CDR2 is SNEGSKA (reference sequence). The junction had 8 bases not matched to a gene; V was cut back by 0 bases and J by 6 bases. The CDR3 sequence is CSAREQTGEGQPQHF. CDR3 sequence (DNA): TGCAGTGCTAGAGAACAAACAGGGGAGGGTCAGCCCCAGCATTTT.

By share, this clonotype ranks as medium-sized. The CDR3 spells CASSEGGGADTQYF. The DNA for the CDR3 is TGTGCCAGCAGTGAGGGGGGGGGCGCAGATACGCAGTATTTT. The J gene is TRBJ2-3, the V gene TRBV2; possible D gene TRBD2, 7 bases. This CDR3 spans 14 amino acids. The V gene's germline CDR1 is SNHLY and CDR2 FYNNEI. Trimming stripped 3 bases from V and 4 bases from J, with 11 bases between.

In its sample, this clonotype was seen many times. The V call is TRBV7-9, the J call TRBJ1-4, with no clear D. Deletions cut 1 base from V and 5 bases from J, with 14 bases between. Germline CDR1 is SEHNR and CDR2 is FQNEAQ (reference sequence). This CDR3 comprises 16 residues. CDR3 residues: CASSLDMAPSNEKLFF. In DNA, the CDR3 is TGTGCCAGCAGCTTAGACATGGCGCCATCGAATGAAAAACTGTTTTTT.

This clonotype occurred a few times. The chain combines TRBV6-2 or TRBV6-3 with TRBJ1-1, with TRBD1 identical over 8 bases. The CDR3 loop spans 16 amino acids. V was pared by 2 bases and J by 6 bases, with 11 bases of the junction left unmatched. Germline V gene sequence: CDR1 MNHEY, CDR2 SVGEGT. The CDR3 DNA is TGTGCCAGCAGTTACGCTGAGACAGGGGCCCGAGCTGAAGCTTTCTTT. Amino acids: CASSYAETGARAEAFF.

The chain employs TRBV6-5 and TRBJ1-2, with D tentatively TRBD1 (5 bases). This CDR3 comprises 14 residues. Germline CDR1 and CDR2: MNHEY and SVGAGI. The V gene lost 6 bases and the J gene lost 4 bases, with 15 bases spanning the gap. The CDR3 is CASSTPTELYGYTF. The CDR3 region has the DNA TGTGCCAGCAGCACCCCGACAGAACTCTATGGCTACACCTTC.

This clonotype was counted many times. The V gene is TRBV4-1, the J gene TRBJ2-1; D remains unclear. Trimming stripped 2 bases from V and 5 bases from J, with 16 bases between. Germline CDR1 is MGHRA and CDR2 is YSYEKL. The length of the CDR3 is 16 residues. The CDR3 DNA reads as TGCGCCAGCAGCCAACAAACACTTTCGGTGGACAATGAGCAGTTCTTC. It specifies CASSQQTLSVDNEQFF.

This clonotype turned up a few times. The chain combines TRBV19 with TRBJ1-5, with a possible D match to TRBD1 (6 bases). This CDR3 has 16 residues. The V and J ends lost 6 bases and 6 bases respectively, with 21 bases between them. Germline lookup yields CDR1 LNHDA and CDR2 SQIVND (reference sequence). The DNA for the CDR3 is TGTGCCAGTAGCCCCGTACTCAACAGGGAAACTCAGCCCCAGCATTTT. The encoded protein is CASSPVLNRETQPQHF.

The sample holds many counts of this clonotype. The chain joins TRBV20-1 to TRBJ2-7; D ambiguous. CDR3 length equals 12 residues. V lost 7 bases and J 1 base, leaving 11 bases between the germline ends. Per the germline V gene, CDR1 is DFQATT and CDR2 is SNEGSKA (reference sequence). The CDR3 sequence is CSVGAESYEQYF. The CDR3 DNA sequence: TGCAGTGTAGGAGCTGAATCCTACGAGCAGTACTTC.

This clonotype was picked up a small number of times. V gene TRBV4-3 combines with J gene TRBJ2-7; D tentatively fits TRBD1 or TRBD2 (5 bases each). Germline V gives CDR1 LGHNA, CDR2 YSLEER. The CDR3 consists of 15 residues. V lost 4 bases, J lost 2 bases, and 15 bases lay in between. For the CDR3, the DNA is TGCGCCAGCAGCCTAGATGGTGGGGGTGCCTACGAGCAGTACTTC. Its protein is CASSLDGGGAYEQYF.

The V gene is TRBV7-2, the J gene TRBJ2-7; possible D gene TRBD2, 6 bases. V was cut by 5 bases and J by 2 bases, with 13 bases left in between. Looked up from germline, CDR1 is SGHTA and CDR2 is FQGNSA. This CDR3 has 14 amino acids. The CDR3, as DNA: TGTGCCAGCAGCCCTGGAATAGCGGCCTACGAGCAGTACTTC. Protein product: CASSPGIAAYEQYF.

This clonotype occurred many times. The J gene is TRBJ1-1, the V gene TRBV6-5, with TRBD1 matching over 10 bases. The CDR3 consists of 16 residues. J gave up 0 bases and V 6 bases, and 7 bases lay outside the gene matches. The germline gives CDR1 MNHEY, CDR2 SVGAGI. CDR3 sequence: CASSLGTGVLNTEAFF. As DNA, the CDR3 is TGTGCCAGCAGCCTCGGGACAGGGGTCTTGAACACTGAAGCTTTCTTT.

A few counts support this clonotype. The chain combines TRBV11-1 with TRBJ1-4; no clear D gene. The CDR3 extends over 14 amino acids. Germline assignment: CDR1 SGHAT and CDR2 FQDESV (reference sequence). Trimming shortened V by 5 bases and J by 8 bases, and 15 bases separated the two germline ends. DNA of the CDR3: TGTGCCAGCAGCGAACTCTTCGGTGAGGAAAAACTGTTTTTT. Residues: CASSELFGEEKLFF. Full variable domain (remainder filled in from reference TRBV11-1 and TRBJ1-4): EAEVAQSPRYKITEKSQAVAFWCDPISGHATLYWYRQILGQGPELLVQFQDESVVDDSQLPKDRFSAERLKGVDSTLKIQPAELGDSAMYLCASSELFGEEKLFFGSGTQLSVL.

The chain joins TRBV5-1 to TRBJ2-1; TRBD2 is a possible D gene (5 bases). Germline CDR1 reads SGHRS; CDR2 reads YFSETQ. The CDR3 sequence is 15 residues long. V shed 0 bases and J shed 1 base, with 8 bases lying between them. Here the CDR3 DNA reads TGCGCCAGCAGCTTGGGGACTGTTTCCTACAATGAGCAGTTCTTC. Its translation: CASSLGTVSYNEQFF. The variable domain in full, with the rest retrieved from reference TRBV5-1 and TRBJ2-1, is KAGVTQTPRYLIKTRGQQVTLSCSPISGHRSVSWYQQTPGQGLQFLFEYFSETQRNKGNFPGRFSGRQFSNSRSEMNVSTLELGDSALYLCASSLGTVSYNEQFFGPGTRLTVL.

CDR3 residues: CSARGGAGQNTGELFF. CDR3 sequence (DNA): TGCAGTGCTAGAGGTGGGGCGGGCCAGAACACCGGGGAGCTGTTTTTT. The chain links TRBV20-1 to TRBJ2-2, with D tentatively TRBD1 or TRBD2 (5 bases each). The CDR3 sequence is 16 residues long. The germline CDR1 and CDR2 sequences are DFQATT and SNEGSKA (reference sequence). The V gene lost 1 base and the J gene lost 1 base, with 13 bases spanning the gap.

This clonotype showed up many times. The genes are TRBV20-1 and TRBJ1-1; 8 nucleotides match TRBD1. Germline trimming cut 8 bases from V and 5 bases from J; bases unmatched to any gene: 13. The CDR3 consists of 14 residues. Germline V gene sequence: CDR1 DFQATT, CDR2 SNEGSKA (reference sequence). The CDR3 DNA reads as TGCAGTCCCTCCGGGACAGGCTTAAGAACTGAAGCTTTCTTT. Encoded protein: CSPSGTGLRTEAFF.